Below are 2 T cell receptor beta chains sequenced from a single sample in a study of early T cells in non-severe SARS-CoV-2 infection. TCRdb called the 5' RACE reads again in MiXCR, with one record for every CDR3 protein. Found here are around 40,000 distinct CDR3 sequences, approximately 6.6% of them singletons; the top ten hold under 30%. Material: whole blood, obtained at baseline. The origin of the receptors is an adult who was a healthcare worker with PCR-confirmed SARS-CoV-2 infection or an uninfected control (not recorded which).

This clonotype has a count of ten or more. The chain joins TRBV19 to TRBJ1-5; unclear D gene. The germline V gene encodes CDR1 LNHDA and CDR2 SQIVND (reference sequence). The CDR3 length is 13 residues. With 5 bases removed from V and 5 bases from J, the gap between germline ends came to 10 bases. The CDR3 DNA follows: TGTGCCAGTAGTTCCAGGACGGATCAGCCCCAGCATTTT. Encoded protein: CASSSRTDQPQHF.

The chain has TRBV7-9 and TRBJ2-3; 13 positions agree with TRBD2. V shed 6 bases and J 2 bases; nucleotides not matched to a gene: 11. The germline gives CDR1 SEHNR, CDR2 FQNEAQ (reference sequence). The CDR3 spans 18 residues. The CDR3 DNA sequence: TGTGCCAGCAGTCAGACTGCAGGACTAGCGGGAGACACAGATACGCAGTATTTT. The encoded protein is CASSQTAGLAGDTDTQYF.